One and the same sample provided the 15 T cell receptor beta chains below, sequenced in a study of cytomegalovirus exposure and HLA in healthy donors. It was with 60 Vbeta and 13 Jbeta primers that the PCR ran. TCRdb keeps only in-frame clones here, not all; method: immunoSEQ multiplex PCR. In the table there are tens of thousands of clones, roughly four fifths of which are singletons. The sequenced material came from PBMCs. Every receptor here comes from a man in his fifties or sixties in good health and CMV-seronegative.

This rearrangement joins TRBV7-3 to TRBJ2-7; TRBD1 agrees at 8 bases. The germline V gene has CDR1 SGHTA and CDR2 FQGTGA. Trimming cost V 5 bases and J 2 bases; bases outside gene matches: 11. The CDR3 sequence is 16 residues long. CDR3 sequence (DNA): TGTGCCAGCAGCCTGATGGGGACAGGCGACACCTACGAGCAGTACTTC. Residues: CASSLMGTGDTYEQYF.

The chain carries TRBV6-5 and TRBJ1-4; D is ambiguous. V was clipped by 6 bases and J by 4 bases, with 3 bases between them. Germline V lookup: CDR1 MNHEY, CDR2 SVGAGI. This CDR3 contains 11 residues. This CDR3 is CASRSNEKLFF. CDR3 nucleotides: TGTGCCAGCAGGAGTAATGAAAAACTGTTTTTT.

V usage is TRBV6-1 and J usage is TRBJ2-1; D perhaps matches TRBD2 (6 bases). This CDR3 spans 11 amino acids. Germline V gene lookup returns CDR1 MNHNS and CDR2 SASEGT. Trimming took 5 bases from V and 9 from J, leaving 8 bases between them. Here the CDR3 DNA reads TGTGCCAGCAGTCGGGGGATTGAGCAGTTCTTC. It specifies CASSRGIEQFF.

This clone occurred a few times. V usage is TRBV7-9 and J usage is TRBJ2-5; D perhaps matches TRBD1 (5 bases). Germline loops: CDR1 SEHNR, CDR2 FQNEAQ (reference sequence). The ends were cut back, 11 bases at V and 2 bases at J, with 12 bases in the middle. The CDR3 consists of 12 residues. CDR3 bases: TGTGCCGGCCGTAGGGGACAAGAGACCCAGTACTTC. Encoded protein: CAGRRGQETQYF.

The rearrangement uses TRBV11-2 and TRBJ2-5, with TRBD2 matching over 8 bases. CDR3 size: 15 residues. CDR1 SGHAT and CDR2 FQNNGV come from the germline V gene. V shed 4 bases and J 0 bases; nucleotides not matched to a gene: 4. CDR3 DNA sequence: TGTGCCAGCAGCTCCGGCGGGGGGTACCAAGAGACCCAGTACTTC. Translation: CASSSGGGYQETQYF.

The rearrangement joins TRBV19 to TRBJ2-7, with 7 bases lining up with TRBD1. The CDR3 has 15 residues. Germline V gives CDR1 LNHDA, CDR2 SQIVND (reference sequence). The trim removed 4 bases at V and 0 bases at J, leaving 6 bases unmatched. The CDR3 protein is CASSTGQVHSYEQYF. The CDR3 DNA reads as TGTGCCAGTAGTACTGGACAGGTCCACTCCTACGAGCAGTACTTC.

The CDR3 here is CASRGLLVAGTDTQYF. CDR3 nucleotides: TGTGCCAGCAGGGGACTACTAGTGGCGGGCACAGATACGCAGTATTTT. The V gene is TRBV7-2, the J gene TRBJ2-3; 7 bases agree with TRBD2. The germline CDR1 and CDR2 sequences are SGHTA and FQGNSA. The ends lost 6 bases at V and 1 base at J; junction bases unmatched: 10. This CDR3 is 16 amino acids long.

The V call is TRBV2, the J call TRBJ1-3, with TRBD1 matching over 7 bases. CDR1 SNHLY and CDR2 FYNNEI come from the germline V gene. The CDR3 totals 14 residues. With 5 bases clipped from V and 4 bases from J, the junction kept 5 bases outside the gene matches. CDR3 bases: TGTGCCAGCAGTTTTAACAGGGGAGGAAACACCATATATTTT. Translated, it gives CASSFNRGGNTIYF.

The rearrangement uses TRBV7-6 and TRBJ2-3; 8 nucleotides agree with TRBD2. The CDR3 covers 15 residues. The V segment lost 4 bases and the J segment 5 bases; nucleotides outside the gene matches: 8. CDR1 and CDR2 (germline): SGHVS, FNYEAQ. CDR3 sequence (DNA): TGTGCCAGCAGCTCCTTAGCGGGGCGGGAAGATACGCAGTATTTT. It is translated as CASSSLAGREDTQYF.

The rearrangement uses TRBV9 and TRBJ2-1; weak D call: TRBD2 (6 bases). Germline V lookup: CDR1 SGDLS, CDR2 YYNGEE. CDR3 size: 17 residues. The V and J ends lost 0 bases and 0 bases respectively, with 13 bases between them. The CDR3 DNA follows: TGTGCCAGCAGCGTAGGAGGGCGCGGGGCCTCCTACAATGAGCAGTTCTTC. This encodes CASSVGGRGASYNEQFF.

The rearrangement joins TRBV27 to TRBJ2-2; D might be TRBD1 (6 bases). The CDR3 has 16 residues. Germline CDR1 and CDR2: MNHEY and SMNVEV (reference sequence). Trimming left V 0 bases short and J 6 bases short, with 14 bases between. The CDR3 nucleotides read TGTGCCAGCAGTTTATCCTGGGGGCGCAGCGCCGGGGAGCTGTTTTTT. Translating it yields CASSLSWGRSAGELFF.

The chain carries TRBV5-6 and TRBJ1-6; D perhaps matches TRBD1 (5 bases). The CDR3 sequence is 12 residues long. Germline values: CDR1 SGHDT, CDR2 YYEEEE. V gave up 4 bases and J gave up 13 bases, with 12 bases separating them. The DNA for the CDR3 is TGTGCCAGCAGCCTACTCTCAGGGCCCCTCCACTTT. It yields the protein CASSLLSGPLHF.

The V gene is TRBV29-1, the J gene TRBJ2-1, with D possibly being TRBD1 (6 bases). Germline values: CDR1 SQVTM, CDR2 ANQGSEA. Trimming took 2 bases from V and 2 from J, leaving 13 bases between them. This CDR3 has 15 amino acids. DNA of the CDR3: TGCAGCGTTGAATTCCTTGCAGGGGCCTACAATGAGCAGTTCTTC. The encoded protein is CSVEFLAGAYNEQFF.

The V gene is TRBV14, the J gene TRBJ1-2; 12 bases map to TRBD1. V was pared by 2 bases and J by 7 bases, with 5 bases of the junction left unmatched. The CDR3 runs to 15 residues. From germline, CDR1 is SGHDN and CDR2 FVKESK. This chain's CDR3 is CASSQPGQGAVGYTF. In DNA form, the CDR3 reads TGTGCCAGCAGCCAACCGGGACAGGGGGCCGTTGGCTACACCTTC.

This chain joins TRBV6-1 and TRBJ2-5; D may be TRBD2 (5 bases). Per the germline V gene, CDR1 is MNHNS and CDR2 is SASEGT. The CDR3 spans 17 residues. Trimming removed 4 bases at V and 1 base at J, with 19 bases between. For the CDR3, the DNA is TGTGCCAGCAGTGCGCTCGGGGATACCTGGACCCAAGAGACCCAGTACTTC. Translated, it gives CASSALGDTWTQETQYF.